This entry lists 24 T cell receptor beta chains sequenced from one sample in a study of CD8 T cells in ankylosing spondylitis. TCRdb re-called the 5' RACE reads with MiXCR, one entry per CDR3 protein. The table shows around 130,000 distinct CDR3 sequences, with 9.3% occurring only once. Material for sequencing was blood, either unsorted or a sorted T cell fraction (not recorded which). These receptors all come from a male donor with ankylosing spondylitis or in good health (not recorded which).

The table lists this clonotype with a few counts. The rearrangement links TRBV20-1 to TRBJ2-3; D tentatively reads TRBD1 or TRBD2 (5 bases each). The CDR3 totals 12 residues. Trimming took off 2 bases at V and 4 bases at J, with 7 bases between the two ends. Germline V gene lookup returns CDR1 DFQATT and CDR2 SNEGSKA (reference sequence). The CDR3 region is CSARPGPDTQYF. For the CDR3, the DNA is TGCAGTGCTAGACCGGGGCCAGATACGCAGTATTTT.

This clonotype has ten or more counts. This CDR3 reads CSVEAPTGSPDTQYF. DNA of the CDR3: TGCAGCGTTGAAGCGCCGACCGGGAGCCCAGATACGCAGTATTTT. V and J are TRBV29-1 and TRBJ2-3, with a weak D call TRBD2 (6 bases). This CDR3 comprises 15 residues. The V gene lost 1 base and the J gene lost 4 bases, with 15 bases spanning the gap. The V gene's germline CDR1 is SQVTM and CDR2 ANQGSEA.

At least ten counts were recorded for this clonotype. V and J are TRBV12-3 or TRBV12-4 and TRBJ2-4, with no clear D. V was pared by 6 bases and J by 0 bases, with 12 bases between. This CDR3 comprises 15 residues. The CDR3: CASSSGLLAKNIQYF. CDR3 nucleotides: TGTGCCAGCAGCTCTGGTTTGCTAGCCAAAAACATTCAGTACTTC.

At least ten counts were recorded for this clonotype. This chain uses TRBV11-2 with TRBJ1-1, with D hard to call. The V end lost 0 bases, the J end lost 0 bases, and 8 bases lay between the germline ends. Looked up from germline, CDR1 is SGHAT and CDR2 is FQNNGV. The CDR3 length is 15 residues. The CDR3 protein is CASSLDPQMNTEAFF. CDR3 in DNA: TGTGCCAGCAGCTTAGACCCACAAATGAACACTGAAGCTTTCTTT.

This clonotype came up many times. The chain carries TRBV20-1 and TRBJ2-1, with no clear D. Germline CDR1 reads DFQATT; CDR2 reads SNEGSKA (reference sequence). The V and J ends lost 3 bases and 1 base respectively, with 10 bases between them. This CDR3 contains 14 residues. This CDR3 is CSASWLRSYNEQFF. For the CDR3, the DNA is TGCAGTGCTAGTTGGTTGAGGTCCTACAATGAGCAGTTCTTC.

This clonotype has ten or more counts. The V gene is TRBV20-1, the J gene TRBJ2-5; 7 bases match TRBD1. The V segment lost 1 base and the J segment 4 bases; nucleotides outside the gene matches: 3. The CDR3 extends over 13 amino acids. Germline CDR1 reads DFQATT; CDR2 reads SNEGSKA (reference sequence). For the CDR3, the DNA is TGCAGTGCTAGAGCGGACAGGTTAGAGACCCAGTACTTC. Protein product: CSARADRLETQYF.

This clonotype was seen at least ten times. V and J are TRBV3-1 and TRBJ2-3; tentatively, D is TRBD2 (5 bases). Trimming cost V 4 bases and J 2 bases, with 13 bases left between them. The germline gives CDR1 LGHDT, CDR2 YNNKEL (reference sequence). The CDR3 has 15 residues. CDR3 protein: CASSPRPTTTDTQYF. CDR3 in DNA: TGTGCCAGCAGCCCCCGACCGACTACCACAGATACGCAGTATTTT.

This clonotype was counted many times. The genes are TRBV5-6 and TRBJ2-7; the D is unclear. Per the germline V gene, CDR1 is SGHDT and CDR2 is YYEEEE. CDR3 length: 17 amino acids. V was pared by 1 base and J by 3 bases, with 20 bases between. The CDR3 sequence: CASSLFLRIRENYEQYF. The CDR3 DNA follows: TGTGCCAGCAGCTTGTTTCTTCGCATTCGCGAGAACTACGAGCAGTACTTC.

About this clonotype: One junction end disagrees with the germline gene, perhaps due to a read error. The J gene is TRBJ2-1, the V gene TRBV20-1, with TRBD2 identical over 14 bases. There are 14 residues in the CDR3. Per the germline V gene, CDR1 is DFQATT and CDR2 is SNEGSKA (reference sequence). The DNA for the CDR3 is TGCAGTGCAACCGGGACTAGCGGGAGATTTGAGAAGTTCTTC. This gives the protein CSATGTSGRFEKFF.

This clonotype showed up just a few times. J is TRBJ2-5 and V is TRBV19; D remains ambiguous. V lost 3 bases and J 2 bases, leaving 10 bases between the germline ends. CDR1 LNHDA and CDR2 SQIVND come from the germline V gene (reference sequence). The CDR3 has 14 amino acids. In DNA, the CDR3 is TGTGCCAGTAGTATCGTCGCAACACAAGAGACCCAGTACTTC. Translation gives CASSIVATQETQYF.

This clonotype was recorded at least ten times. In DNA form, the CDR3 reads TGTGCCAGCAGCGCCAGCTCGAGAACTAATGAAAAACTGTTTTTT. It encodes CASSASSRTNEKLFF. The chain uses TRBV9 and TRBJ1-4, with D unclear. This CDR3 region has 15 residues. Trimming took off 3 bases at V and 1 base at J, with 10 bases between the two ends. CDR1 and CDR2 (germline): SGDLS, YYNGEE.

V gene TRBV29-1 combines with J gene TRBJ2-1, with a weak D call TRBD2 (6 bases). The CDR3 runs to 16 residues. Germline V CDR1 and CDR2: SQVTM, ANQGSEA. V was shortened by 0 bases and J by 0 bases, with 12 bases between the two germline ends. CDR3 residues: CSVEDLAGSSYNEQFF. For the CDR3, the DNA is TGCAGCGTTGAAGATCTAGCCGGGAGCTCCTACAATGAGCAGTTCTTC.

This clonotype has ten or more counts. V gene TRBV7-2 combines with J gene TRBJ2-2, with TRBD1 identical over 7 bases. Losses at the gene ends were 5 bases for V and 2 bases for J; bases not matched to a gene: 5. This CDR3 contains 15 residues. The germline gives CDR1 SGHTA, CDR2 FQGNSA. In nucleotides, the CDR3 is TGTGCCAGCAGCCCTACAGGGGTAAACACCGGGGAGCTGTTTTTT. Translation: CASSPTGVNTGELFF. Using reference TRBV7-2 and TRBJ2-2 for the parts outside the CDR3, the full variable domain is GAGVSQSPSNKVTEKGKDVELRCDPISGHTALYWYRQSLGQGLEFLIYFQGNSAPDKSGLPSDRFSAERTGGSVSTLTIQRTQQEDSAVYLCASSPTGVNTGELFFGEGSRLTVL.

This chain connects TRBV7-8 to TRBJ2-1; TRBD2 matches 7 bases. Germline assignment: CDR1 SGHVS and CDR2 FQNEAQ. The CDR3 is made up of 14 amino acids. Trimming took 1 base from V and 7 from J; bases not matched to a gene: 4. CDR3 region: CASSLGVSGNEQFF. The DNA of the CDR3 is TGTGCCAGCAGCTTAGGGGTTAGCGGGAATGAGCAGTTCTTC.

This clonotype was counted many times. The chain carries TRBV10-3 and TRBJ2-3; 9 bases agree with TRBD2. CDR1 ENHRY and CDR2 SYGVKD come from the germline V gene. CDR3 size: 16 residues. V trimming: 0 bases; J trimming: 4 bases; junction bases outside the gene matches: 5. The CDR3 sequence: CAISESWREGSDTQYF. The CDR3 coding sequence is TGTGCCATCAGTGAGTCGTGGCGGGAGGGGTCAGATACGCAGTATTTT.

The chain's CDR3 is CATSRDLSGTQYF. The CDR3 coding sequence is TGTGCCACCAGCAGAGATCTGTCCGGGACCCAGTACTTC. The genes are TRBV15 and TRBJ2-5; D ambiguous. V lost 0 bases and J lost 7, with 9 bases in between. The CDR3 totals 13 residues. Germline V gene sequence: CDR1 LNHNV, CDR2 YYDKDF (reference sequence).

In its sample, this clonotype was seen many times. The chain links TRBV11-2 to TRBJ2-1; 7 bases map to TRBD2. V shed 4 bases, J shed 3 bases, and the junction held 3 bases outside the gene matches. Germline V gives CDR1 SGHAT, CDR2 FQNNGV. This CDR3 is built from 14 residues. The CDR3 DNA reads TGTGCCAGCAGCTCAGCGGGGTTCTACAATGAGCAGTTCTTC. Translation: CASSSAGFYNEQFF. Variable domain in full (rest from reference TRBV11-2 and TRBJ2-1): EAGVAQSPRYKIIEKRQSVAFWCNPISGHATLYWYQQILGQGPKLLIQFQNNGVVDDSQLPKDRFSAERLKGVDSTLKIQPAKLEDSAVYLCASSSAGFYNEQFFGPGTRLTVL.

In its sample, this clonotype was seen many times. V and J are TRBV6-4 and TRBJ2-1, with 8 bases lining up with TRBD2. Looked up from germline, CDR1 is MRHNA and CDR2 is SNTAGT. After removal of 1 base from V and 8 bases from J, the junction contained 13 bases not matched to a gene. There are 17 residues in the CDR3. CDR3 in DNA: TGTGCCAGCAGTGACTGGGTGGCGGGAGGAGAACGAGATGAGCAGTTCTTC. Protein product: CASSDWVAGGERDEQFF.

Ten or more counts support this clonotype. The rearrangement links TRBV20-1 to TRBJ2-3; TRBD2 matches 8 bases. Per the germline V gene, CDR1 is DFQATT and CDR2 is SNEGSKA (reference sequence). The CDR3 spans 14 residues. V dropped 3 bases and J dropped 4; count of bases not matched to a gene: 6. The CDR3 DNA follows: TGCAGTGCTAGCACGGGAGGGAGTGCAGATACGCAGTATTTT. As protein: CSASTGGSADTQYF.

The chain is built from TRBV20-1 and TRBJ1-1; D unresolved. CDR3 length: 11 amino acids. Germline V lookup: CDR1 DFQATT, CDR2 SNEGSKA (reference sequence). Trimming cost V 3 bases and J 6 bases, with 8 bases left between them. CDR3 residues: CSASRDSEAFF. In DNA, the CDR3 is TGCAGTGCTAGCCGCGACTCTGAAGCTTTCTTT.

A few counts support this clonotype. V and J are TRBV18 and TRBJ2-3; D ambiguous. CDR3 length equals 13 residues. The ends were cut back, 0 bases at V and 4 bases at J, with 5 bases in the middle. The germline V gene encodes CDR1 KGHSH and CDR2 LQKENI. The CDR3 here is CASSPPPADTQYF. The CDR3 DNA reads TGTGCCAGCTCACCACCGCCGGCAGATACGCAGTATTTT.

The chain recombines TRBV20-1 with TRBJ2-2; D ambiguous. Germline V gene data show CDR1 as DFQATT and CDR2 as SNEGSKA (reference sequence). This CDR3 is built from 15 residues. The V end was cut by 2 bases, the J end by 0 bases, with 10 bases between. This chain's CDR3 is CSARSPHANTGELFF. The CDR3 DNA is TGCAGTGCTAGATCGCCTCACGCGAACACCGGGGAGCTGTTTTTT.

V gene TRBV29-1 combines with J gene TRBJ2-3; no firm D call. CDR3 size: 10 residues. The germline V gene encodes CDR1 SQVTM and CDR2 ANQGSEA. Trimming pared 4 bases from V and 6 bases from J, leaving 5 bases between. The CDR3 sequence: CSVAWDTQYF. The DNA for the CDR3 is TGCAGCGTTGCATGGGATACGCAGTATTTT.

This clonotype was recorded many times. The chain uses TRBV12-3 or TRBV12-4 and TRBJ2-2; 7 bases agree with TRBD1. The CDR3 loop spans 16 amino acids. V trimming: 6 bases; J trimming: 5 bases; junction bases outside the gene matches: 12. The CDR3 spells CASRKGAFRSTGELFF. CDR3 DNA sequence: TGTGCCAGCAGGAAGGGGGCCTTCAGGTCAACCGGGGAGCTGTTTTTT.